This T cell receptor (beta chain) appears in the sequencing data of a study of T cells after yellow fever vaccination. At the level of the study: Any fraction with a low cell number was prepared using SMART-Seq v4 Ultra Low Input. Study-wide points: Researchers noted that a small share of clonotypes showed up in both CD4 and CD8 compartments. Clones that expanded after primary vaccination mostly reappeared after the booster (just under 98% CD4, approximately 85% CD8). Highly abundant clonotypes carried over from the bulk population could end up in FACS-sorted repertoires as contaminants.

TCRdb recomputed calls from the 5' RACE reads with MiXCR, one row per CDR3 protein. The table shows about 63,000 distinct CDR3 sequences, with roughly 7.4% occurring only once. Germline V gives CDR1 GTSNPN, CDR2 SVGIG (reference sequence). Trimming removed 0 bases at V and 0 bases at J, with 10 bases between. The CDR3 loop spans 15 amino acids. This clonotype was recorded many times. The antigen remains unidentified. Sequences were derived from CD8+ T cells sorted from PBMCs, sampled 15 days after the yellow fever booster vaccination. The receptor comes from a man aged 25-40 years who received the YFV17D yellow fever vaccine. The V call is TRBV30, the J call TRBJ2-3; no reliable D call. The CDR3 loop is CAWSVISPSTDTQYF. For the CDR3, the DNA is TGTGCCTGGAGTGTAATCTCCCCTAGCACAGATACGCAGTATTTT.